This paragraph covers one TCR beta chain sequence. Its antigen is undetermined. CDR1 GTSNPN and CDR2 SVGIG come from the germline V gene (reference sequence). V was pared by 2 bases and J by 7 bases, with 11 bases of the junction left unmatched. This CDR3 is built from 15 residues. TCRdb's table, derived via immunoSEQ multiplex PCR, lists solely in-frame clones and lacks some. The table lists roughly 36,000 clones, 75% to 90% of them singletons. The data originate from a study of PD-L1 blockade in urothelial cancer. Study at large: Of prior chemotherapy regimens, patients had received between 0 and 3. The researchers analyzed blood 3 weeks (second dose) and 6 weeks after treatment start. The study's findings and limits: In blood sampled pretreatment, TCR clonality below the median predicted better survival.

The V call is TRBV30, the J call TRBJ2-1, with TRBD2 matching 7 bases. This receptor was obtained from a man in his fifties or sixties with urothelial cancer. Here the sequenced sample was PBMCs, taken around atezolizumab (anti-PD-L1) treatment. The CDR3 sequence is CAWSPLRGRGNEQFF. CDR3 sequence (DNA): TGTGCCTGGAGTCCCCTACGGGGGAGGGGTAATGAGCAGTTCTTC.